This TCR beta chain was recorded in a study of vaccination and CD4 T cells after COVID-19. On the study more broadly: Convalescent patients had positive nasal swab PCR results for SARS-CoV-2. Disease was mild in fewer than 10 and severe in one. Study-wide points: The median number of SARS-CoV-2-reactive clonotypes increased from about 20 to 38, a change that did not reach significance.

The Oncomine TCR Beta short-read assay was applied to DNA of cultured CD4+ T cells. TCRdb analysed the PCR reads with MiXCR anew, one entry per CDR3 protein. The repertoire holds more than 15,000 distinct CDR3 sequences, with roughly 62% as singletons. V dropped 5 bases and J dropped 6 bases, with 13 bases sitting between them. The CDR3 totals 13 residues. The germline V gene encodes CDR1 SGHTA and CDR2 FQGNSA. This clonotype was picked up a small number of times. Its matching antigen is unknown. Treatment denoted: approximately 9-day PBMC culture with coronavirus spike peptide pools or control peptides (ViraFEST assay). Peptide-pool expansion of antigen-specific T cells preceded TCR sequencing in ViraFEST. IL-2 at roughly 9.6 IU/ml and peptide pools at approximately 10 ug/ml were added to PBMCs cultured at two million per well.

The sequence came from a human donor who had recovered from COVID-19. The chain links TRBV7-2 to TRBJ2-5; D gene uncertain. Source: CD4+ T cells from blood, cultured in vitro, taken after SARS-CoV-2 vaccination. The CDR3 region is CASSQQPSQTQYF. The CDR3 bases are TGTGCCAGCAGCCAACAACCCAGCCAGACCCAGTACTTC.